Each of the 5 T cell receptor beta chains below was sequenced from the same sample in a study of patients and donors after allogeneic stem cell transplantation. TCRdb itself ran the RT-PCR reads through MiXCR, one entry per CDR3 protein. The repertoire holds 190,000 or so distinct CDR3 sequences, with about 40% as singletons. The sequenced sample was blood, either unsorted or a sorted T cell fraction (not recorded which). The receptors derive from a human donor who was either an allogeneic HSCT recipient or a stem cell or donor lymphocyte infusion donor (not recorded which). It is not recorded whose cells these are; they may come from a transplant donor.

This clonotype was observed a handful of times. Here the CDR3 reads CASSMQSNFNQPQHF. For the CDR3, the DNA is TGTGCCAGTAGTATGCAAAGCAACTTCAATCAGCCCCAGCATTTT. This chain joins TRBV19 and TRBJ1-5; D gene ambiguous. This CDR3 is 15 amino acids long. Germline loops: CDR1 LNHDA, CDR2 SQIVND (reference sequence). V lost 3 bases and J lost 3, with 12 bases in between.

The chain couples TRBV15 to TRBJ1-5, with a possible D match to TRBD1 (5 bases). V lost 0 bases to trimming and J lost 0 bases, with 9 bases between them. Germline CDR1 reads LNHNV; CDR2 reads YYDKDF (reference sequence). The CDR3 spans 16 residues. This chain's CDR3 is CATSRDGGYSNQPQHF. DNA for the CDR3: TGTGCCACCAGCAGAGATGGGGGTTATAGCAATCAGCCCCAGCATTTT.

V usage is TRBV4-1 and J usage is TRBJ1-1; TRBD1 agrees at 10 bases. V shed 4 bases and J 1 base; nucleotides not matched to a gene: 9. This CDR3 contains 17 residues. Germline V lookup: CDR1 MGHRA, CDR2 YSYEKL. The CDR3 spells CASSRGTGDNRNTEAFF. The CDR3 DNA is TGCGCCAGCAGCCGAGGGACAGGGGACAACCGGAACACTGAAGCTTTCTTT.

This clonotype was seen a few times. The chain combines TRBV21-1 with TRBJ1-6; the table's D gene call, TRBD1, was not cross checked with the DNA. TRBV21-1 is a pseudogene locus. This CDR3 has 21 residues. This CDR3 is CASSKETLGAPGCSYNSPLHF. CDR3 nucleotide sequence: TGTGCCAGCAGCAAAGAGACTTTGGGGGCGCCTGGCTGTTCCTATAATTCACCCCTCCACTTT.

The chain joins TRBV11-2 to TRBJ2-1; 7 bases are a match to TRBD2. CDR1 is SGHAT and CDR2 is FQNNGV in the germline V gene. Germline trimming cut 0 bases from V and 6 bases from J; bases unmatched to any gene: 11. The CDR3 covers 17 residues. Here the CDR3 DNA reads TGTGCCAGCAGCTTAGATTTAGGGCCTAGCGGTCCCAATGAGCAGTTCTTC. Its translation: CASSLDLGPSGPNEQFF. The complete variable domain, with remaining parts taken from reference TRBV11-2 and TRBJ2-1, reads EAGVAQSPRYKIIEKRQSVAFWCNPISGHATLYWYQQILGQGPKLLIQFQNNGVVDDSQLPKDRFSAERLKGVDSTLKIQPAKLEDSAVYLCASSLDLGPSGPNEQFFGPGTRLTVL.